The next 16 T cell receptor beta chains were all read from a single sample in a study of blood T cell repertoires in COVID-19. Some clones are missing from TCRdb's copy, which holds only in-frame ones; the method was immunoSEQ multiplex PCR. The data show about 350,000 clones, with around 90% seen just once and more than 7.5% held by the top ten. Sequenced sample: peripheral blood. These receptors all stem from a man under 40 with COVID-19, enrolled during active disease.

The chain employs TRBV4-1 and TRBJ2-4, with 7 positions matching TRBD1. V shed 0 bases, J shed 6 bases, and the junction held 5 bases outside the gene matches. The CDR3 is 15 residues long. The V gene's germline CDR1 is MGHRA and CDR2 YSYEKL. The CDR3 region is CASSQDRGQLNIQYF. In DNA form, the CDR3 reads TGCGCCAGCAGCCAAGATCGGGGACAGCTAAACATTCAGTACTTC.

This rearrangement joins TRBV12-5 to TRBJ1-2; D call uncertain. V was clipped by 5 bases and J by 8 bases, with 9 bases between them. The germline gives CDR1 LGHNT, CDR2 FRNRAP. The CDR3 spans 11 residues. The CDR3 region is CASGRGGGYTF. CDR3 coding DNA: TGTGCTAGTGGTCGGGGAGGGGGCTACACCTTC.

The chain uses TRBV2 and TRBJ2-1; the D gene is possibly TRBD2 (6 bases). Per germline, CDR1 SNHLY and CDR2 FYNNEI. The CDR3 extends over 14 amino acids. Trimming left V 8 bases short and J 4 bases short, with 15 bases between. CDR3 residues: CASGTLLGYNEQFF. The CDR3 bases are TGTGCCAGCGGGACTCTGCTAGGGTACAATGAGCAGTTCTTC.

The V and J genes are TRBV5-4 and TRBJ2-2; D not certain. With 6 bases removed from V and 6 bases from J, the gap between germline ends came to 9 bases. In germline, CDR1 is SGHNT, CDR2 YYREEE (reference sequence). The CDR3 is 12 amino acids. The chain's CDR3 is CASIGRAGELFF. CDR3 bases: TGTGCCAGCATTGGCCGGGCCGGGGAGCTGTTTTTT.

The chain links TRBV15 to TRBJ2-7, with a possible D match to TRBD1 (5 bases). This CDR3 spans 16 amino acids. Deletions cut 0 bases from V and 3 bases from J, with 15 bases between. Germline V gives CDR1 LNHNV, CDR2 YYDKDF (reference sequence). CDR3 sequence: CATSRDRAGQHYEQYF. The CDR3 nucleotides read TGTGCCACCAGCAGAGATCGGGCAGGGCAGCACTACGAGCAGTACTTC. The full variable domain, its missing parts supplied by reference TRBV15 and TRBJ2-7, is DAMVIQNPRYQVTQFGKPVTLSCSQTLNHNVMYWYQQKSSQAPKLLFHYYDKDFNNEADTPDNFQSRRPNTSFCFLDIRSPGLGDTAMYLCATSRDRAGQHYEQYFGPGTRLTVT.

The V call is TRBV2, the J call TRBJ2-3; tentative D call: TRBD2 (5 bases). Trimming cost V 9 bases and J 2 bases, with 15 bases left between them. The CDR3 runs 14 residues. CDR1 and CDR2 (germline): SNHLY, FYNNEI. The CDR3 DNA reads TGTGCCAGTAGGGCATTGAGGGACACAGATACGCAGTATTTT. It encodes CASRALRDTDTQYF.

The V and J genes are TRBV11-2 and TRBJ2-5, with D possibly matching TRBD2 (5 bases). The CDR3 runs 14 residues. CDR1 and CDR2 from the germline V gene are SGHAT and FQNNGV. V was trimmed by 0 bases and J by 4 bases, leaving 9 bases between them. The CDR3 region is CASSLERAGETQYF. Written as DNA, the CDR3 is TGTGCCAGCAGCTTAGAACGGGCGGGAGAGACCCAGTACTTC.

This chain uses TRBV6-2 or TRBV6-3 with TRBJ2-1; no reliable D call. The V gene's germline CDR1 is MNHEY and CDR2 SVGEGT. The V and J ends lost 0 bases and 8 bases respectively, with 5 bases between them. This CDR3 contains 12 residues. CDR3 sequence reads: CASSYSQDEQFF. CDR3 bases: TGTGCCAGCAGTTACTCTCAGGATGAGCAGTTCTTC.

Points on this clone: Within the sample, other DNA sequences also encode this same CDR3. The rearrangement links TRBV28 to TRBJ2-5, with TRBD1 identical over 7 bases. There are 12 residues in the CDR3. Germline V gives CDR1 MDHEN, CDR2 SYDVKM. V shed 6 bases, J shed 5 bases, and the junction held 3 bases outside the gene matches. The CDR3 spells CASSRTGETQYF. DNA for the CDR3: TGTGCCAGCAGCCGGACAGGCGAGACCCAGTACTTC.

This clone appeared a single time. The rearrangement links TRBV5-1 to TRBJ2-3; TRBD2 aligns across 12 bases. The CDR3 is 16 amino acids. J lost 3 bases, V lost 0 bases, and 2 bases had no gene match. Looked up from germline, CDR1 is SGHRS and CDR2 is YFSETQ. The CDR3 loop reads CASSLALAGGTDTQYF. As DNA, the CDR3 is TGCGCCAGCAGCTTGGCGCTAGCGGGGGGGACAGATACGCAGTATTTT.

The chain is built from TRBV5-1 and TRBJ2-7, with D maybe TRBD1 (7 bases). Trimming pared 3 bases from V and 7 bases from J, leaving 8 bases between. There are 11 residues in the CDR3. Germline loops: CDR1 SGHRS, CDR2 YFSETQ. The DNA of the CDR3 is TGCGCCAGCAGCTCAGGGGGGGAGCAGTACTTC. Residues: CASSSGGEQYF.

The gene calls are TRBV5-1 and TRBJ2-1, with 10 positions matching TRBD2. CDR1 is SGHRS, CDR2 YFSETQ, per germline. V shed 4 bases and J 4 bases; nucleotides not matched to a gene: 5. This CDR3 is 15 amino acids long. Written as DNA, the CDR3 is TGCGCCAGCAGCGCTTTAGCGGGGGGTTACAATGAGCAGTTCTTC. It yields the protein CASSALAGGYNEQFF.

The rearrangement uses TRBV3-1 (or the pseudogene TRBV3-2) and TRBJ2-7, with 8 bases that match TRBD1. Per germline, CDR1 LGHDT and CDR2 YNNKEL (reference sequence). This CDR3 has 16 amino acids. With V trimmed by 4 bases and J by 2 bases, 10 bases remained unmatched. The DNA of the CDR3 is TGTGCCAGCAGCCCCTCGGCCGGACAGGGCACCTACGAGCAGTACTTC. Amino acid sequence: CASSPSAGQGTYEQYF.

CDR3 coding DNA: TGTGCCAGCAGGATCCTTGCAGGGGGCTTGGCTAATGAAAAACTGTTTTTT. Encoded protein: CASRILAGGLANEKLFF. The chain joins TRBV5-6 to TRBJ1-4, with 8 positions matching TRBD1. V gave up 5 bases and J gave up 3 bases; unmatched junction bases: 12. The CDR3 is 17 residues long. Germline V gene sequence: CDR1 SGHDT, CDR2 YYEEEE. Full variable domain (outside the CDR3, taken from reference TRBV5-6 and TRBJ1-4): DAGVTQSPTHLIKTRGQQVTLRCSPKSGHDTVSWYQQALGQGPQFIFQYYEEEERQRGNFPDRFSGHQFPNYSSELNVNALLLGDSALYLCASRILAGGLANEKLFFGSGTQLSVL.

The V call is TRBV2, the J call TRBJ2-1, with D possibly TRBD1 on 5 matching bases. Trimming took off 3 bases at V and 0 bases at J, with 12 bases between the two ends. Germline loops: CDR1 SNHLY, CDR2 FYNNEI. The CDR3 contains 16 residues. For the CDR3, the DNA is TGTGCCAGCAGTGATCCAGGGCAGAGCTCCTACAATGAGCAGTTCTTC. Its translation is CASSDPGQSSYNEQFF.

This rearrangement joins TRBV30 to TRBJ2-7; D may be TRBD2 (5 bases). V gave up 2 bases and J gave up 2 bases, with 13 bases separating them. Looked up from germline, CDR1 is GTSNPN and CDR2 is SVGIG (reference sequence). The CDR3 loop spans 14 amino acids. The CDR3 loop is CAWSSGSGTYEQYF. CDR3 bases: TGTGCCTGGAGTTCGGGGTCGGGAACCTACGAGCAGTACTTC. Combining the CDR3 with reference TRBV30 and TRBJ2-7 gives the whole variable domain SQTIHQWPATLVQPVGSPLSLECTVEGTSNPNLYWYRQAAGRGLQLLFYSVGIGQISSEVPQNLSASRPQDRQFILSSKKLLLSDSGFYLCAWSSGSGTYEQYFGPGTRLTVT.